This TCR beta chain was profiled in a study of T cell repertoires in cytomegalovirus infection. CDR1 LGHNA and CDR2 YNFKEQ come from the germline V gene. V gave up 2 bases and J gave up 3 bases; unmatched junction bases: 4. CDR3 length: 17 residues. TCRdb used MiXCR to reprocess the reads, holding one entry per CDR3 protein. The table includes a few hundred thousand distinct CDR3 sequences, about 17% detected once. A few counts support this clonotype. The receptor was derived from a human donor in good health (CMV status not recorded). Some clones in this sample may be carry-over from other donors' samples. The chain recombines TRBV4-2 with TRBJ1-6, with 10 bases fitting TRBD1. The specimen was PBMCs. CDR3 DNA sequence: TGTGCCAGCAGCCAAACCGGGACAGGGGACTATAATTCACCCCTCCACTTT. Protein sequence: CASSQTGTGDYNSPLHF.